This T cell receptor (beta chain) was observed in a study of beta chain features in type 1 diabetes. Cell sorting via CD45RO/CCR7/CD25/CD127/CD95/CD27 was performed to obtain CD4+ naive, central memory, regulatory and stem cell-like memory cells. Study outcomes and limitations: For Type 1 diabetes patients, all four CD4+ subsets carried TCRB CDR3s that were moderately but significantly shorter. A pattern of fewer insertions and more deletions at VDJ junctions was seen in type 1 diabetes patients.

V was pared by 3 bases and J by 4 bases, with 16 bases between. The CDR3 is 15 amino acids. Germline assignment: CDR1 SGDLS and CDR2 YYNGEE. On this clone itself: Its target is not known.

TCRB transcripts that were expressed got sequenced, as all of the isolated RNA had been reverse transcribed. Data came from immunoSEQ multiplex PCR; TCRdb stores just in-frame clones and leaves some out. The sample carries 150,000 to 200,000 clones, roughly 59% recorded once. The material sequenced was naive CD4+ T cells from blood. This sequence was found in a man aged 25-40 years with type 1 diabetes. V is TRBV9 and J is TRBJ1-1; weak D call: TRBD1 (6 bases). The CDR3 loop reads CASSALGGLVTEAFF. CDR3 nucleotide sequence: TGTGCCAGCAGCGCCCTAGGGGGTTTGGTCACTGAAGCTTTCTTT.